The subject of this entry is one T cell receptor beta chain. What it binds is not known. The record originates from a study of shared clonotypes between healthy human individuals. TCRdb keeps only in-frame clones here, not all; method: immunoSEQ multiplex PCR. This table has approximately 2,000,000 clones, around 93% appearing once. CD45RO-negative, CCR7-positively selected cells formed the naive CD8 fraction, excluding terminally differentiated effector memory CD45RA+ cells. Trimming left V 10 bases short and J 0 bases short, with 17 bases between. This CDR3 is built from 14 residues. The germline gives CDR1 SGHTS, CDR2 YDEGEE. Study-level results: Naive subsets tended to show greater estimated richness than memory subsets.

V and J are TRBV5-8 and TRBJ2-7; D tentatively reads TRBD1 or TRBD2 (5 bases each). The sample was naive CD8+ T cells from PBMCs. This TCR was recovered from a man aged 18-30 years in good health. Some clones in this sample may be carry-over from other donors' samples. In DNA, the CDR3 is TGTGCCGCCCCGTGGGGGTCAAGCTCCTACGAGCAGTACTTC. It codes for CAAPWGSSSYEQYF.